This T cell receptor beta chain stems from a study of cytomegalovirus exposure and HLA in healthy donors. Study-wide background: One earlier analysis, a look at 150 million to 200 million T cells, found some 100 million unique TCR beta sequences. Genotyping showed about 80% of hundreds of donors falling in the Caucasian-associated ancestry cluster. Study findings and constraints: It was confirmed in vitro that three of the CMV-associated chains were specific for CMV antigens. The majority of CMV-associated TCR beta chains were reported as apparently HLA-restricted in a later analysis.

J gave up 5 bases and V 8 bases, and 8 bases lay outside the gene matches. The germline gives CDR1 SNHLY, CDR2 FYNNEI. The CDR3 covers 13 residues. In the PCR, 60 Vbeta and 13 Jbeta primers were used. The protocol was immunoSEQ multiplex PCR, while the TCRdb copy is restricted to in-frame clones and leaves out a portion. There are tens of thousands of clones in the sample, with about 12% held by the top ten. Remarks on this clone: As yet, its antigen is unknown.

The genes are TRBV2 and TRBJ1-1; 7 bases align to TRBD1. Sample: PBMCs. This receptor was obtained from a woman aged 55-75 years in good health and CMV-seropositive. The CDR3 spells CASGETGRTEAFF. The CDR3 nucleotides are TGTGCCAGCGGAGAGACAGGGAGGACTGAAGCTTTCTTT.